This T cell receptor beta chain came from a study of T cell repertoires in cytomegalovirus infection. For the study at large: The study used recently identified HLA-C-restricted and well-studied HLA-B-restricted CMV epitopes.

Germline values: CDR1 LNHDA, CDR2 SQIVND (reference sequence). The trim removed 2 bases at V and 8 bases at J, leaving 6 bases unmatched. The CDR3 runs 14 residues. TCRdb processed the reads anew with MiXCR; each CDR3 protein has one entry. Seen here are approximately 730,000 distinct CDR3 sequences, just under 30% observed once, and the top ten hold around 12%. This clonotype was observed a handful of times. Its specificity is not known. This chain connects TRBV19 to TRBJ2-1; 7 bases are a match to TRBD2. Here the sequenced sample was cultured CD8+ T cells from PBMCs, taken from culture after CMV antigen stimulation. This sequence was found in a human donor in good health (CMV status not recorded). Some clones in this sample may be carry-over from other donors' samples. CDR3 DNA: TGTGCCAGTAGTATAAGGGGAGGGCGCGATGAGCAGTTCTTC. It specifies CASSIRGGRDEQFF. The variable domain in full, with the rest retrieved from reference TRBV19 and TRBJ2-1, is DGGITQSPKYLFRKEGQNVTLSCEQNLNHDAMYWYRQDPGQGLRLIYYSQIVNDFQKGDIAEGYSVSREKKESFPLTVTSAQKNPTAFYLCASSIRGGRDEQFFGPGTRLTVL.